This T cell receptor (beta chain) was recorded in a study of T cell responses to AZD1222 COVID-19 vaccine. Overall study findings and caveats: A mostly white British donor set with more females was recruited, and clonal diversity was possibly underestimated. The CD4 TCRs associated with vaccination extended across spike and predominated at 160-218 and 743-854.

The data were produced by immunoSEQ multiplex PCR, yet TCRdb's version contains in-frame clones alone and is incomplete. The sample includes approximately 26,000 clones, 75% to 90% seen only once; the top ten take roughly 1.3%. In the case of this clone: No antigen is known for it.

Specimen: peripheral blood, collected on day 0 of AZD1222 vaccination. The sequence was collected from an adult in good health.

CDR3 region: CASSEWRIAGGQWTGELFF. CDR3 coding DNA: TGCGCCAGCAGTGAGTGGAGGATAGCGGGAGGGCAATGGACCGGGGAGCTGTTTTTT. This chain links TRBV10-2 with TRBJ2-2; TRBD2 matches at 11 bases. The CDR3 totals 19 residues. Germline assignment: CDR1 WSHSY and CDR2 SAAADI. Germline trimming cut 1 base from V and 5 bases from J; bases unmatched to any gene: 12.